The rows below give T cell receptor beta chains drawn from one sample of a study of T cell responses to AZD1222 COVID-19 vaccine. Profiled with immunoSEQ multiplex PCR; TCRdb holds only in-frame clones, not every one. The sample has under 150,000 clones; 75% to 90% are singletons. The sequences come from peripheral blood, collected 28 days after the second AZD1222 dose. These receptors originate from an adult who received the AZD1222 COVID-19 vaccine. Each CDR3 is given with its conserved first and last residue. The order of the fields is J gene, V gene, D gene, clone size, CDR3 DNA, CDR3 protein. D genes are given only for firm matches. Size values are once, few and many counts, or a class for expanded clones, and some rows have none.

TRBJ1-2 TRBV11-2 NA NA TGTGCCAGCAGCTTAGGGAGCCGGGGAGGCTACACCTTC CASSLGSRGGYTF
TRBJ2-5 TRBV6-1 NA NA TGTGCCAGCAGTGATGGGGGGGCTGGGGAGACCCAGTACTTC CASSDGGAGETQYF
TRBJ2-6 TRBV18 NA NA TGTGCCAGCTCACCTTTGGCTAATGCCCTGTCTGGGGCCAACGTCCTGACTTTC CASSPLANALSGANVLTF
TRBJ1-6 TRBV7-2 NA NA TGTGCCAGCAGCTTAATTTTGGGCAGGGGACATAATTCACCCCTCCACTTT CASSLILGRGHNSPLHF
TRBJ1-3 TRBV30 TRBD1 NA TGTGCCTGGCAATCCGGGACAGGGGGAAGAAACACCATATATTTT CAWQSGTGGRNTIYF
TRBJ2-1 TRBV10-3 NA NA TGTGCCATCGGAAGACTAACACCTACAGATGAGCAGTTCTTC CAIGRLTPTDEQFF
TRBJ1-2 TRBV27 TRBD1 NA TGTGCCAGCAGTCGGGACAGGGGGTACAATAACTATGGCTACACCTTC CASSRDRGYNNYGYTF
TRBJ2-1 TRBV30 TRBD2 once TGTGCCTGGAGAGTAGCGGGAGCTCCGGGGAATGAGCAGTTCTTC CAWRVAGAPGNEQFF
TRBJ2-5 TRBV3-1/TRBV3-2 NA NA TGTGCCAGCAGCCAGAAGTTGCAAGAGACCCAGTACTTC CASSQKLQETQYF
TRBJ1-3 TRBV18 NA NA TGTGCCAGCTCACCCGAAGGAAACACCATATATTTT CASSPEGNTIYF
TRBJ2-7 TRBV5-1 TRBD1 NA TGCGCCAGCAGCCCCCCTCGGGACAGTAACTACGAGCAGTACTTC CASSPPRDSNYEQYF
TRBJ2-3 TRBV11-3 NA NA TGTGCCAGCAGCTTACCGGATACAGATACGCAGTATTTT CASSLPDTDTQYF
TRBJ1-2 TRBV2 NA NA TGTGCCAGCAAGCCCGGGAATAACTATGGCTACACCTTC CASKPGNNYGYTF
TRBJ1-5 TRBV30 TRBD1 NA TGTGCCTGGAGTGGACAGGGGGCCCTCCAGCCCCAGCATTTT CAWSGQGALQPQHF
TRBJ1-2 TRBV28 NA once TGTGCCAGCAGCTTGCCCAGCTTATCGACAGCCAGAAACTATGGCTACACCTTC CASSLPSLSTARNYGYTF
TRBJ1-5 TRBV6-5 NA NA TGTGCCAGCGGACTTACAGGGAACGGCAATCAGCCCCAGCATTTT CASGLTGNGNQPQHF
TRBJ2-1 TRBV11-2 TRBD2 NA TGTGCCAGCAGGCGGACTAGCGGGAGGGGCAATGAGCAGTTCTTC CASRRTSGRGNEQFF
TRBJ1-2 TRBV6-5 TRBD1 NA TGTGCCAGCAGGGCTGGGGGACAGTACTATGGCTACACCTTC CASRAGGQYYGYTF
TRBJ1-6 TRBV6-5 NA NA TGTGCCAGCAGTAGAACCCGGCAGGGTGGATCACCCCTCCACTTT CASSRTRQGGSPLHF
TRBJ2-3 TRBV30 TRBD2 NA TGTGCCTGGAGTGTAGTGTTAGCGGGGGGCACAGATACGCAGTATTTT CAWSVVLAGGTDTQYF
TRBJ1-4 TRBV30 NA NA TGTGCCTTGGGTGGGACTAATGAAAAACTGTTTTTT CALGGTNEKLFF
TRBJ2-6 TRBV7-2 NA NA TGTGCCAGCAGCCCAGGCTGGGGCCGTTCTGGGGCCAACGTCCTGACTTTC CASSPGWGRSGANVLTF
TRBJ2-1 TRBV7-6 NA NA TGTGCCAGCAGCTTAACTCTCCCGAGCTCCTACAATGAGCAGTTCTTC CASSLTLPSSYNEQFF
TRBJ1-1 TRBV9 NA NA TGTGCCAGCAGCGCCGGTGAGGGTCACACTGAAGCTTTCTTT CASSAGEGHTEAFF
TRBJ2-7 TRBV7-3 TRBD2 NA TGTGCCAGCAGCTTAGGGGGACTAGCGGGAGTTGGAGGGCAGTACTTC CASSLGGLAGVGGQYF
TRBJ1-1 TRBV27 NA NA TGTGCCAGCAGTTCTGGGGGGATAGAAGCTTTCTTT CASSSGGIEAFF
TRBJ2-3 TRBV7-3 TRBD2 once TGTGCCAGCAGCTTCGGCGGGAGTAGAGCAGATACGCAGTATTTT CASSFGGSRADTQYF
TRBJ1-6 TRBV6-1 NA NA TGTGCCAGCAGTGAACCTATTGGGGGGACCTCCTATAATTCACCCCTCCACTTT CASSEPIGGTSYNSPLHF
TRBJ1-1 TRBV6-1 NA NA TGTGCCAGCAGTGAAGAGGGATTCACTGAAGCTTTCTTT CASSEEGFTEAFF
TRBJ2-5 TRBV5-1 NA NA TGCGCCAGCAGCTTTGGGGGTAGCGGGACAGGTGAGACCCAGTACTTC CASSFGGSGTGETQYF
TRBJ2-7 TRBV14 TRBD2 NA TGTGCCAGCAGCTCGGGACTAGCGGACGAGCAGTACTTC CASSSGLADEQYF
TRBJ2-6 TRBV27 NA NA TGTGCCAGCACCCTTTCCCATGAGAGCTCTGGGGCCAACGTCCTGACTTTC CASTLSHESSGANVLTF
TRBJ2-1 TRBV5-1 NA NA TGCGCCAGCAGCTTGGCCCCATATACGAATGAGCAGTTCTTC CASSLAPYTNEQFF
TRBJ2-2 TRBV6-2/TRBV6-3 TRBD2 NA TGTGCCAGCAGTTACTCGAGTAGCGGGAGGTTCACCGGGGAGCTGTTTTTT CASSYSSSGRFTGELFF
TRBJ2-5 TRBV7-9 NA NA TGTGCCAGCAGCTTAGTAGGGGAGACCCAGTACTTC CASSLVGETQYF
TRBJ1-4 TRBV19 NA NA TGTGCCAGTAGGACCGGGCGACGGGAAGAAAAACTGTTTTTT CASRTGRREEKLFF
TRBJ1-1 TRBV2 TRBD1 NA TGTGCCAGCAGGGGACAGGCGACGTGGACTGAAGCTTTCTTT CASRGQATWTEAFF